Detailed here is one T cell receptor beta chain. The antigen it binds to is not known. One junction end disagrees with the germline gene, perhaps due to a read error. This record belongs to a study of cytomegalovirus exposure and HLA in healthy donors (dated by TCRdb to between 2016 and 2019). Background on the whole study: An earlier analysis of some 500 of the donors reported more than 250 Gb of sequence data and 120 million or so unique TCR beta sequences from about 179 million T cells. An early release covering over 500 HLA-typed donors comprised roughly 300 gigabases of sequencing data and approximately 80 million unique TCR sequences. Among the roughly 380 genotyped donors, approximately 77% belonged to the genetic ancestry cluster associated with self-reported Caucasian donors. The aim of the study was to test whether cataloging public T cell receptors could identify signatures of past pathogen exposure. The study used immunosequencing to profile the T cell repertoires of 600 to 850 subjects and linked those repertoires to cytomegalovirus serostatus. A separate validation cohort of 100 to 150 different subjects was used in addition to the roughly 670-subject first cohort. High-throughput TCR immunosequencing, statistical association of individual TCRs with disease status, and machine learning were combined to predict cytomegalovirus infection status. In a later analysis, previously published TCR beta repertoires from 670 or so donors were re-analyzed and high-resolution HLA genotyping was added so that TCR occurrence patterns could be studied. The later analysis used no new phenotypic data to find candidate immune exposures, relying instead on TCR beta sequences and their occurrence across donors. In an earlier analysis of roughly 580 of the donors, high-throughput TCR beta sequencing was used to judge whether each TCR beta V gene segment behaved as functional or pseudogenic. Donor age, sex, ethnicity and CMV serostatus were compiled together with the repertoire data. Genome-wide SNP genotypes for about 55% of the roughly 670 donors were used in a later genetic analysis, which treated that subset as a discovery cohort. All discovery cohort repertoires had been generated using a single sequencing platform. Class I and class II HLA loci were covered by the typing at four-digit resolution. The number of donors typed differed by locus, with roughly 629-640 for A, B, C, DRB1 and DQB1, around 520 for DQA1, under 610 for DPA1, and about 450 for DPB1. Four or five DR-DQ haplotypes were treated as single units for association and clustering because of strong linkage in the cohort. On average, around 230,000 unique TCR beta nucleotide sequences were sequenced per donor among a few hundred genotyped donors of the cohort, with 15% to 20% of those sequences being non-productive. Here is what the overall study found, with its caveats: Several of the top co-occurrence clusters appeared to be linked to parvovirus B19, influenza, CMV and Epstein-Barr virus, according to a later analysis. Presence/absence analyses assumed roughly uniform sequencing depth across donors, an assumption that may not hold. A later analysis found that TCR association rates varied across HLA loci, with DRB1 alleles showing the most associated TCRs and HLA-C alleles the fewest. In a later genetic analysis, fewer N-insertions in productive TCRs were reported among donors in an Asian-associated ancestry cluster than the roughly 700-donor mean. In this cohort, only TCR beta chains were sequenced, and detectable features were limited by the absence of alpha or paired-chain data. Most TCR sequences were observed very rarely across donors, whereas some public TCRs were present in many individuals. In vitro tests confirmed that a few of the cytomegalovirus-associated TCR beta chains recognize cytomegalovirus antigens. At a false discovery rate of 0.05, a later analysis linked approximately 18,000 TCR beta sequences to specific HLA alleles. HLA typing was unavailable for some donors at each locus, so association tests used only the typed subset. The authors suggested that the approach could potentially be extended to other disease states and immunological phenotypes. Most CMV-associated TCR beta chains appeared to be HLA-restricted in a later analysis, and the HLA associations seemed to be driven largely by CMV exposure. The classifier was reported to diagnose cytomegalovirus status with high specificity and sensitivity in both the original cohort and the validation cohort. An association between a missense DCLRE1C variant and V-gene and J-gene trimming of TCR beta chains was found in a later genetic analysis and replicated in an independent cohort. Assigning TCR associations to individual alleles was difficult when HLA alleles, especially DR and DQ, strongly co-occurred. Correlated functional status among segregating V segments might reflect linkage disequilibrium, but an unknown experimental factor could not be ruled out. The earlier analysis of around 600 of the donors excluded seventeen rarely observed V segments, including chromosome 9 orphons, because counts were too low. A later analysis found that HLA-associated TCR beta chains were more clonally expanded and had lower generation probabilities than equally common non-associated chains. A total of about 150 TCR beta chains were listed by the study as associated with cytomegalovirus. In an earlier analysis of some 640 of the donors, most TCR beta V segments were observed in productive rearrangements about 87% or about 30% of the time, broadly matching IMGT annotations. A further reported finding was that TCR beta sequences accurately predicted the HLA-A and HLA-B alleles for most subjects in the first cohort. The only immune exposure information available for the cohort was CMV serostatus. A cluster of highly shared sequence variants was judged likely to be a technical artifact of the sequencing pipeline. Some IMGT-functional V segments, including TRBV6-2 and TRBV6-3, could not be distinguished by the 87-base-pair reads and were therefore excluded.

The library relied on the immunoSEQ multiplex PCR assay. The multiplex PCR relied on a mix of 60 forward primers for TCR Vbeta segments and 13 reverse primers for TCR Jbeta segments. The CDR3 region of rearranged TCR beta genes was amplified from genomic DNA by a multiplex PCR assay. The Illumina HiSeq System was used to sequence the amplified TCR beta libraries as 87-base-pair reads. As for the authors' bioinformatics: Across the 670 or so repertoires, a later analysis counted tens of millions of unique TCR beta chains, 9.5 million to 12 million of which were shared by at least two donors. Raw reads were error-corrected and collapsed into unique sequences with a nearest-neighbor algorithm that merged closely related sequences to remove PCR and sequencing errors. Alignment of CDR3 sequences to IMGT reference sequences was used to assign V, D and J gene segments. Each retained sequence needed at least a six-nucleotide match to both a V gene segment and a J gene segment. Rearrangements were classified as productive when the CDR3 lacked stop codons and remained in frame with V and J, and all other rearrangements were classified as non-productive. Following IMGT convention, CDR3 was defined as the stretch from the second conserved V-encoded cysteine up to the conserved J-encoded phenylalanine. The earlier analysis of some 580 of the donors excluded any sequence lacking an unambiguous match to a single V gene segment. In an earlier analysis of roughly 500 of the donors, V segments were called functional above 56.7% productive rearrangements and were called segregating when the between-donor standard deviation exceeded 5%. A statistical classification framework was built for diagnosing cytomegalovirus status from the catalog of TCR beta chain sequences. In a later analysis, TCR nucleotide sequences were compared against IMGT/GENE-DB human TR gene sequences so that V and J genes could be assigned. Using the TCRdist pipeline, a later analysis assigned CDR3 sequences along with most-parsimonious VDJ recombination scenarios. A later analysis defined each TCR beta chain by its CDR3 amino acid sequence plus V-gene family, and excluded reads lacking a unique V-gene family. In a later analysis, around 650 highly shared, low-generation-probability nucleotide sequences were removed to address suspected cross-contamination and a sequencing artifact. In a later analysis, a clonal expansion index was calculated for each public chain from normalized within-repertoire ranks of inferred template counts. In a later analysis, generation probabilities were computed with a VDJ recombination model fitted to out-of-frame rearrangements, and the resulting probabilities were checked against IGoR. A later analysis scored TCR-TCR, TCR-HLA and TCR-CMV co-occurrence with hypergeometric tests, applying a repertoire-size bias correction to TCR pairs. False discovery rates were estimated in a later analysis by permuting HLA or CMV assignments 20 times. In a later analysis, co-occurring TCRs were grouped with DBSCAN, and TCRdist sequence similarity was added when clustering was performed within HLA-allele-positive subsets. For co-occurrence clustering, repertoires with fewer than 30,000 or more than 120,000 public chains were excluded, along with five repertoires with anomalous nucleotide sharing. Entries here come from immuneACCESS through TCRdb and include only in-frame sequences with V and J called. Some clones fail to appear in such tables; in the studies checked, an unresolved V gene covers under half of the shortfall, and the cause of the remainder is unknown. From that table come the V and J calls and clone size; the DNA was used to work out D and trimming. This sample comprises about 160,000 clones, around 79% of them detected only once. The ten largest clones represent roughly 2% of the sample.

The cohort comprised fewer than 750 healthy bone marrow donors. At the time of sampling, all cohort members were nominally healthy, though unrecorded immune exposures were likely present. The donor was CMV seronegative and belonged to the group of roughly 330 seronegative cohort members. Each donor provided a peripheral blood sample, and peripheral blood mononuclear cells were used for TCR beta sequencing. The Qiagen DNeasy Blood Extraction Kit was used to extract genomic DNA from the blood cell samples. Including the terminal cysteine and phenylalanine, the CDR3 comprises 19 residues. Only CDR3 DNA is held: 57 bases, read in frame from base 1. CDR1 and CDR2 were assigned from the germline V gene as SGHAT and FQNNGV.

The sequence derives from a man aged 35-49 years in good health and CMV-seronegative. The chain couples TRBV11-2 to TRBJ2-6; the best D guess is TRBD1, with 6 bases matching. Source material: PBMCs. This receptor carries the CDR3 CASIRGLREKGSGANGLTF. The DNA is as follows: TGTGCCAGCATCAGGGGCCTTCGCGAAAAGGGTTCTGGGGCCAACGGCCTGACTTTC.